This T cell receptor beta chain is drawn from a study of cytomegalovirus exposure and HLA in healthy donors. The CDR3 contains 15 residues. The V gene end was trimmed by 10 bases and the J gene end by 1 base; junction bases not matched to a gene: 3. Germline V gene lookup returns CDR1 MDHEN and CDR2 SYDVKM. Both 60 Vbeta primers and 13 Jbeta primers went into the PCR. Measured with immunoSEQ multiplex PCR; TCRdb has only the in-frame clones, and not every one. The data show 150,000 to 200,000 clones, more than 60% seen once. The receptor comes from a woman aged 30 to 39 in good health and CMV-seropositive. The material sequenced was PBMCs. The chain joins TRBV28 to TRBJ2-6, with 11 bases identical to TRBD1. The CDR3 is CATGQGASGANVLTF. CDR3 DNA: TGTGCCACCGGACAGGGGGCTTCTGGGGCCAACGTCCTGACTTTC.